These 5 T cell receptor beta chains originate from one sample sequenced in a study of regulatory T cells in long-lasting Graves disease. Indicated time point: newly diagnosed GD, antithyroid drugs for less than 3 months. There was RNA extracted from PBMCs, and the TCR library was made from it. CDR3 regions were amplified by Arm-PCR using iRepertoire HTBI primers to build TCR beta libraries. Each CDR3 protein gets one entry after TCRdb re-called the multiplex PCR reads with MiXCR. Here the sample spans more than 450,000 distinct CDR3 sequences, 12% being singletons. This sample also belongs to another study, concerning T cells in Graves' hyperthyroidism and ophthalmopathy.

This material consisted of peripheral blood mononuclear cells (PBMCs), taken at new diagnosis, from a patient treated with antithyroid drugs. The receptors were sampled from a woman aged 25 to 39 with Graves disease.

V gene TRBV27 combines with J gene TRBJ2-7; the D gene is possibly TRBD1 (7 bases). This CDR3 has 15 amino acids. CDR1 and CDR2 from the germline V gene are MNHEY and SMNVEV (reference sequence). V gave up 6 bases and J gave up 3 bases, with 18 bases separating them. The CDR3 protein is CASSRGPGGGYEQYF. The CDR3 DNA reads as TGTGCCAGCAGCAGGGGTCCAGGGGGAGGCTACGAGCAGTACTTC.

This clonotype was recorded a few times. The genes are TRBV28 and TRBJ1-2, with 9 positions matching TRBD1. The CDR3 has 16 amino acids. V lost 4 bases and J lost 6; bases outside the gene matches: 12. Germline CDR1 and CDR2: MDHEN and SYDVKM. CDR3 in amino acids: CASSSLIGDRADGYTF. Written as DNA, the CDR3 is TGTGCCAGCAGTTCCCTTATCGGGGACAGGGCAGATGGCTACACCTTC.

Many counts were recorded for this clonotype. The chain couples TRBV28 to TRBJ2-1; TRBD1 matches 10 bases. CDR1 is MDHEN, CDR2 SYDVKM, per germline. There are 15 residues in the CDR3. V was pared by 6 bases and J by 9 bases, with 11 bases of the junction left unmatched. The CDR3 nucleotides read TGTGCCAGCAGACAGGACAGGGGGGTATTGGGTGAGCAGTTCTTC. It translates to CASRQDRGVLGEQFF.

This clonotype was observed at least ten times. The DNA for the CDR3 is TGCAGTGCTAGGGTAGCGGGAGCGGGCACAGATACGCAGTATTTT. This codes for CSARVAGAGTDTQYF. V gene TRBV20-1 combines with J gene TRBJ2-3, with TRBD2 matching over 9 bases. Germline loops: CDR1 DFQATT, CDR2 SNEGSKA (reference sequence). V dropped 3 bases and J dropped 1; count of bases not matched to a gene: 5. This CDR3 region has 15 residues.

The rearrangement joins TRBV18 to TRBJ2-7; D uncertain. This CDR3 contains 12 residues. V lost 6 bases to trimming and J lost 2 bases, with 8 bases between them. In germline, CDR1 is KGHSH, CDR2 LQKENI. The CDR3 reads CASSGFTYEQYF. DNA for the CDR3: TGTGCCAGCTCGGGTTTCACCTACGAGCAGTACTTC.